This TCR beta chain was documented in a study of blood T cells in healthy people across ages. The individuals who served as donors were healthy Caucasians living in Russia, aged about 6 to 100. No fewer than 7 million PBMCs went into each sample. Primed by a sample-barcoded 5' primer and a J-beta primer mix, a second PCR proceeded for about 6 to 11 cycles. Every molecule of cDNA carried a tag from a template-switch adaptor with 12 random nucleotides. Each CDR3 protein is one row after TCRdb ran MiXCR on the 5' RACE reads. The sample contains hundreds of thousands of distinct CDR3 sequences, around 45% of which appear only once. The CDR3 is 13 residues long. The germline V gene has CDR1 SNHLY and CDR2 FYNNEI. The ends were cut back, 9 bases at V and 0 bases at J, with 12 bases in the middle.

Material for sequencing was blood. The TCR sequence derives from a woman aged 55-75 years in good health. This chain joins TRBV2 and TRBJ2-7; D remains unclear. This CDR3 reads CASGAGTSYEQYF. CDR3 in DNA: TGTGCCAGTGGCGCCGGCACCTCCTACGAGCAGTACTTC. Full variable domain (outside the CDR3, taken from reference TRBV2 and TRBJ2-7): EPEVTQTPSHQVTQMGQEVILRCVPISNHLYFYWYRQILGQKVEFLVSFYNNEISEKSEIFDDQFSVERPDGSNFTLKIRSTKLEDSAMYFCASGAGTSYEQYFGPGTRLTVT.